Shown below are 7 T cell receptor beta chains from a single sample sequenced in a study of long-term antiretroviral therapy in people with HIV. Researchers report immunoSEQ v3.0 was run at survey level. TCRdb keeps only in-frame clones here, not all; method: immunoSEQ multiplex PCR. The table includes more than 20,000 clones, just over 85% detected once. Sequenced material: unsorted PBMCs, taken 1.3 years after starting antiretroviral therapy. These receptors were taken from a man in his 60s with HIV.

V and J are TRBV6-1 and TRBJ2-1; D is uncertain. CDR1 MNHNS and CDR2 SASEGT come from the germline V gene. The CDR3 is made up of 12 amino acids. V lost 5 bases and J lost 7, with 9 bases in between. In DNA, the CDR3 is TGTGCCAGCAGTTTTTGGTCAAATGAGCAGTTCTTC. Protein sequence: CASSFWSNEQFF.

V and J are TRBV5-1 and TRBJ2-5, with 9 bases lining up with TRBD2. Trimming removed 4 bases from V and 4 bases from J; junction bases left unmatched: 8. The length of the CDR3 is 15 residues. Per the germline V gene, CDR1 is SGHRS and CDR2 is YFSETQ. The CDR3 sequence is CASSLGTSHTETQYF. CDR3 bases: TGCGCCAGCAGCCTCGGGACTAGCCATACAGAGACCCAGTACTTC.

The chain carries TRBV7-8 and TRBJ2-7, with D maybe TRBD2 (5 bases). This CDR3 contains 14 residues. V lost 7 bases and J lost 6, with 19 bases in between. CDR1 and CDR2 from the germline V gene are SGHVS and FQNEAQ. The DNA for the CDR3 is TGTGCCAGCACCCCCAACGAGGGAATTGGCGAGCAGTACTTC. Translating it yields CASTPNEGIGEQYF.

The chain recombines TRBV30 with TRBJ1-3, with D possibly being TRBD1 (6 bases). The V gene's germline CDR1 is GTSNPN and CDR2 SVGIG (reference sequence). The CDR3 runs to 19 residues. Trimming took 2 bases from V and 2 from J, leaving 25 bases between them. In DNA form, the CDR3 reads TGTGCCTGGAGTCCGGACGAAATGGAGGGGGGCGATGCTGGAAACACCATATATTTT. Its protein is CAWSPDEMEGGDAGNTIYF.

J is TRBJ2-7 and V is TRBV10-1, with 7 nucleotides matching TRBD2. Germline V gives CDR1 WNHNN, CDR2 SYGVQD (reference sequence). This CDR3 is built from 12 residues. After removal of 5 bases from V and 3 bases from J, the junction contained 1 base not matched to a gene. This CDR3 reads CASSSGGYEQYF. CDR3 DNA sequence: TGCGCCAGCAGTTCGGGGGGCTACGAGCAGTACTTC.

This clone was counted a few times. The chain couples TRBV4-3 to TRBJ1-2; D is uncertain. V shed 0 bases and J shed 7 bases, with 15 bases lying between them. In germline, CDR1 is LGHNA, CDR2 YSLEER. CDR3 size: 15 residues. The CDR3 DNA sequence: TGCGCCAGCAGCCAAGATTGGTCGTCTTCGAGTGGCTACACCTTC. Translating gives CASSQDWSSSSGYTF.

This clone was observed once. The chain couples TRBV30 to TRBJ2-4; possibly TRBD1 for D (6 bases). V shed 0 bases and J shed 0 bases, with 9 bases lying between them. CDR3 length: 15 residues. Looked up from germline, CDR1 is GTSNPN and CDR2 is SVGIG (reference sequence). The chain's CDR3 is CAWSVKGVAKNIQYF. CDR3 DNA sequence: TGTGCCTGGAGTGTGAAGGGGGTAGCCAAAAACATTCAGTACTTC.